This T cell receptor (beta chain) stems from a study of glioma-infiltrating T cells after dendritic cell vaccination. Across the whole study: Treatment, given 2003 to 2012, was autologous tumor lysate-pulsed dendritic cell vaccination.

Overall study results and limits: No direct clonality-survival link was found; a diverse polyclonal response may matter.

The immunoSEQ assay amplified TCRB CDR3 from up to 2 ug DNA. The table came from immunoSEQ multiplex PCR; TCRdb's copy has only in-frame clones and leaves some out. Of about 92,000 clones in the sample, around 86% were seen once. On this clone itself: Its specificity is not known.

Deletions cut 3 bases from V and 4 bases from J, with 12 bases between. This CDR3 comprises 13 residues. Germline assignment: CDR1 SQVTM and CDR2 ANQGSEA. Patients had residual fresh-frozen tumor tissue and more than two years of survival data. The origin of this receptor is a human donor with glioblastoma. The chain employs TRBV29-1 and TRBJ1-2; TRBD1 might be the D (6 bases). The input for sequencing was blood, taken before dendritic cell vaccination. The CDR3 loop is CSVEAGALYGYTF. The CDR3 DNA follows: TGCAGCGTTGAGGCAGGGGCTCTCTATGGCTACACCTTC.